Sequencing of this T cell receptor (beta chain) was carried out in a study of CD8+CD57+ T cells in acquired aplastic anemia. There are 14 residues in the CDR3. Germline CDR1 reads ENHRY; CDR2 reads SYGVKD. The ends lost 4 bases at V and 5 bases at J; junction bases unmatched: 4. Genomic DNA provided the template from which TCR beta VDJ and CDR3 profiles were obtained. TCRdb processed the reads anew with MiXCR; each CDR3 protein has one entry. This table holds around 250,000 distinct CDR3 sequences, approximately 80% found once. Patients sequenced had flow cytometry evidence of CD8+CD57+ cell expansion.

V usage is TRBV10-3 and J usage is TRBJ2-1; 8 positions agree with TRBD2. This sequence originates from a human donor with aplastic anemia. Input material: sorted CD4+, CD8+, or CD8+CD57+ T cells (not recorded which) from PBMCs. The CDR3 loop is CAISAGTRDNEQFF. The CDR3 region has the DNA TGTGCCATCAGTGCCGGGACTAGGGACAATGAGCAGTTCTTC.